This entry concerns a single T cell receptor beta chain. Different DNA sequences within this sample yield the same CDR3. The data stem from a study of blood T cell repertoires in COVID-19. Study as a whole: The origin of the acute and convalescent COVID-19 samples was the United States, Italy and Spain. The analysed material was cDNA or gDNA that came from T cells, B-cell-depleted T cells, or PBMCs.

The CDR3 is made up of 12 amino acids. V was cut by 0 bases and J by 7 bases, with 5 bases left in between. CDR1 is SGHRS and CDR2 is YFSETQ in the germline V gene. In the original workflow: Amplified reference gene primers provided the basis for estimating nucleated cell counts. Here immunoSEQ multiplex PCR was the method, and the copy in TCRdb shows in-frame clones only, minus some. V and J calls and clone size come straight from that table; D and trimming were deduced from the DNA. Of about 190,000 clones detected, roughly 91% appear once; the ten largest clones hold 5% to 6.5%. The material sequenced was peripheral blood. J is TRBJ2-1 and V is TRBV5-1, with unresolved D. This TCR was recovered from a man aged 35-49 years with active or convalescent COVID-19. CDR3 sequence: CASSLVLNEQFF. In nucleotides, the CDR3 is TGCGCCAGCAGCTTGGTCTTAAATGAGCAGTTCTTC.